The 17 T cell receptor beta chains presented below share a single source sample, sequenced in a study of blood T cells in healthy people across ages. A second PCR of roughly 7 to 11 cycles used a sample-barcoded 5' primer and a J-beta primer mix. TCRdb passed the 5' RACE reads through MiXCR, listing each CDR3 protein once. The sample carries some 1.7 million distinct CDR3 sequences, 28% recorded once. The sequenced material came from blood. The receptors derive from a woman aged 25-40 years in good health.

V is TRBV5-5 and J is TRBJ2-1; D not certain. Germline V lookup: CDR1 SGHKS, CDR2 YYEKEE (reference sequence). V lost 2 bases, J lost 4 bases, and 13 bases lay in between. The CDR3 extends over 15 amino acids. The CDR3 spells CASSFRGNGYNEQFF. The CDR3 nucleotides are TGTGCCAGCAGCTTTCGAGGAAATGGGTACAATGAGCAGTTCTTC.

This CDR3 reads CSAGPDYNEQFF. CDR3 nucleotide sequence: TGCAGTGCAGGACCCGATTACAATGAGCAGTTCTTC. The chain links TRBV20-1 to TRBJ2-1, with unresolved D. V was cut by 6 bases and J by 4 bases, with 10 bases left in between. Germline V CDR1 and CDR2: DFQATT, SNEGSKA (reference sequence). The length of the CDR3 is 12 residues.

The chain uses TRBV5-1 and TRBJ1-4; D is uncertain. There are 16 residues in the CDR3. The germline gives CDR1 SGHRS, CDR2 YFSETQ. V was shortened by 2 bases and J by 2 bases, with 13 bases between the two germline ends. DNA of the CDR3: TGCGCCAGCAGCTTTGGACCGCCGGCGACTAATGAAAAACTGTTTTTT. Protein: CASSFGPPATNEKLFF.

The rearrangement links TRBV3-1 to TRBJ2-1; 8 bases fit TRBD1. The V gene's germline CDR1 is LGHDT and CDR2 YNNKEL (reference sequence). Trimming cost V 2 bases and J 7 bases; bases outside gene matches: 10. The CDR3 has 16 residues. The CDR3: CASSQKYQGARNEQFF. The CDR3 bases are TGTGCCAGCAGCCAAAAGTACCAGGGGGCTAGGAATGAGCAGTTCTTC.

The rearrangement uses TRBV3-1 and TRBJ2-7, with D possibly matching TRBD1 (5 bases). The V and J ends lost 4 bases and 5 bases respectively, with 15 bases between them. This CDR3 comprises 14 residues. Germline-derived CDR1 and CDR2 are LGHDT and YNNKEL (reference sequence). CDR3 residues: CASSPGKGLNEQYF. The CDR3 region has the DNA TGTGCCAGCAGCCCAGGGAAGGGGTTGAACGAGCAGTACTTC.

This clonotype was recorded at least ten times. The chain employs TRBV9 and TRBJ2-7; 13 nucleotides agree with TRBD2. Germline V gene lookup returns CDR1 SGDLS and CDR2 YYNGEE. With 5 bases clipped from V and 2 bases from J, the junction kept 1 base outside the gene matches. The CDR3 contains 14 residues. CDR3 in DNA: TGTGCCAGCAGTGGGACTAGCGGGGCCTACGAGCAGTACTTC. This gives the protein CASSGTSGAYEQYF.

A word on this clonotype: This may come from a read error, since a much larger clone is one base off. This chain links TRBV10-3 with TRBJ2-5; TRBD1 or TRBD2 may be the D gene (6 bases each). Trimming left V 6 bases short and J 3 bases short, with 11 bases between. CDR1 is ENHRY, CDR2 SYGVKD, per germline. There are 13 residues in the CDR3. The DNA of the CDR3 is TGTGCCATCAGGCGGGACAAGAAAGAGACCCAGTACTTC. Its protein product is CAIRRDKKETQYF.

This clonotype has ten or more counts. This chain connects TRBV18 to TRBJ2-3; D could derive from TRBD1 or TRBD2 (5 bases each). CDR1 and CDR2 from the germline V gene are KGHSH and LQKENI. This CDR3 has 13 residues. Trimming left V 6 bases short and J 3 bases short, with 10 bases between. CDR3 coding DNA: TGTGCCAGCTCTGAGGGGATAACAGATACGCAGTATTTT. Translation gives CASSEGITDTQYF.

This clonotype has just a few counts. The chain carries TRBV6-2 or TRBV6-3 and TRBJ2-7; TRBD2 is a possible D gene (6 bases). V shed 6 bases and J shed 2 bases, with 14 bases lying between them. Germline CDR1 reads MNHEY; CDR2 reads SVGEGT. The CDR3 length is 14 residues. CDR3 sequence: CASSLGGIAYEQYF. CDR3 bases: TGTGCCAGCAGCCTTGGAGGGATAGCCTACGAGCAGTACTTC.

The V call is TRBV5-1, the J call TRBJ2-4; maybe TRBD1 (6 bases). The V gene's germline CDR1 is SGHRS and CDR2 YFSETQ. This CDR3 comprises 15 residues. V gave up 2 bases and J gave up 13 bases, with 22 bases separating them. In nucleotides, the CDR3 is TGCGCCAGCAGCTTCACAGGGCGAGGAGGTAATGAGCAGTACTTC. Translating it yields CASSFTGRGGNEQYF.

The rearrangement uses TRBV27 and TRBJ1-3; no clear D gene. This CDR3 region has 14 residues. Germline CDR1 and CDR2: MNHEY and SMNVEV (reference sequence). The V gene lost 6 bases and the J gene lost 1 base, with 10 bases spanning the gap. CDR3 protein: CASRGVGSGNTIYF. The CDR3 DNA reads TGTGCCAGCAGGGGCGTGGGGTCTGGAAACACCATATATTTT.

J is TRBJ2-2 and V is TRBV20-1; 7 bases are shared with TRBD1. The CDR3 sequence is 15 residues long. The germline V gene has CDR1 DFQATT and CDR2 SNEGSKA (reference sequence). The ends lost 1 base at V and 5 bases at J; junction bases unmatched: 7. CDR3: CSARVIRGRTGELFF. For the CDR3, the DNA is TGCAGTGCTAGAGTAATTAGGGGGCGAACCGGGGAGCTGTTTTTT.

This clonotype was detected a few times. The V gene is TRBV20-1, the J gene TRBJ2-5; 8 bases are a match to TRBD2. The V gene's germline CDR1 is DFQATT and CDR2 SNEGSKA (reference sequence). The CDR3 sequence is 14 residues long. The V and J ends lost 5 bases and 3 bases, in that order; junction bases with no gene match: 8. The CDR3 DNA reads as TGCAGTGCTGGTAGCGGGACGAGGGAAGAGACCCAGTACTTC. It codes for CSAGSGTREETQYF.

The count of this clonotype is one. Its ends do not fully match the called genes, so a read error is possible. This rearrangement joins TRBV12-3 or TRBV12-4 to TRBJ2-7; D gene ambiguous. This CDR3 region has 13 residues. Written as DNA, the CDR3 is TGTACCAGCAGTTTGGGTCGGCCCAATGAGCAGTACTTC. This codes for CTSSLGRPNEQYF.

This clonotype was counted only a few times. The chain combines TRBV6-1 with TRBJ2-4, with D perhaps being TRBD1 or TRBD2 (7 bases each). The CDR3 is made up of 14 amino acids. Trimming removed 5 bases at V and 8 bases at J, with 16 bases between. The germline gives CDR1 MNHNS, CDR2 SASEGT. The CDR3 DNA follows: TGTGCCAGCAGTCGAGCCTCAGGGGGGGACATTCAGTACTTC. Protein: CASSRASGGDIQYF.

The V and J genes are TRBV3-1 and TRBJ2-7; D gene ambiguous. Germline V gene sequence: CDR1 LGHDT, CDR2 YNNKEL (reference sequence). Trimming took off 6 bases at V and 0 bases at J, with 12 bases between the two ends. This CDR3 spans 14 amino acids. The CDR3: CASSPDTTSYEQYF. Written as DNA, the CDR3 is TGTGCCAGCAGTCCAGACACGACCTCCTACGAGCAGTACTTC.

The rearrangement uses TRBV20-1 and TRBJ1-3; D gene unclear. The length of the CDR3 is 14 residues. The V and J ends lost 4 bases and 4 bases respectively, with 14 bases between them. Looked up from germline, CDR1 is DFQATT and CDR2 is SNEGSKA (reference sequence). CDR3 sequence: CSATHISAGNTIYF. DNA for the CDR3: TGCAGTGCTACCCACATTTCTGCGGGAAACACCATATATTTT.